The 32 T cell receptor beta chains listed next were all sequenced from one sample in a study of shared clonotypes between healthy human individuals. Using immunoSEQ multiplex PCR, the repertoire was profiled, and TCRdb retains in-frame clones only, with some absent. Of millions of clones listed, approximately 90% were seen once; the top ten hold over 0.12%. The sequenced material came from naive CD4+ T cells sorted from blood. The subset here: CD45RA+ positively selected. All receptors derive from a man in his late teens or twenties in good health.

The chain carries TRBV28 and TRBJ1-1; D is uncertain. There are 12 residues in the CDR3. The germline V gene has CDR1 MDHEN and CDR2 SYDVKM. Trimming stripped 6 bases from V and 0 bases from J, with 5 bases between. CDR3 loop: CASRSMNTEAFF. The CDR3 DNA is TGTGCCAGCAGATCGATGAACACTGAAGCTTTCTTT. The complete variable domain, with remaining parts taken from reference TRBV28 and TRBJ1-1, reads DVKVTQSSRYLVKRTGEKVFLECVQDMDHENMFWYRQDPGLGLRLIYFSYDVKMKEKGDIPEGYSVSREKKERFSLILESASTNQTSMYLCASRSMNTEAFFGQGTRLTVV.

This rearrangement joins TRBV27 to TRBJ2-7; D gene uncertain. Trimming stripped 4 bases from V and 6 bases from J, with 16 bases between. Per the germline V gene, CDR1 is MNHEY and CDR2 is SMNVEV (reference sequence). The CDR3 covers 14 residues. The CDR3 region has the DNA TGTGCCAGCAGTTCCCCCGCCCCCTCAAGCGAGCAGTACTTC. It codes for CASSSPAPSSEQYF.

Only one count was recorded for this clone. The chain joins TRBV5-1 to TRBJ2-6; D is perhaps TRBD2 (5 bases). Germline CDR1 is SGHRS and CDR2 is YFSETQ. The germline V and J ends were trimmed by 6 bases and 3 bases, with 13 bases remaining between them. The CDR3 runs to 15 residues. This chain's CDR3 is CASTVGEVGANVLTF. The CDR3, as DNA: TGCGCCAGCACCGTCGGGGAAGTTGGGGCCAACGTCCTGACTTTC.

Points on this clone: Distinct nucleotide sequences in the sample also encode this CDR3. The J gene is TRBJ2-3, the V gene TRBV9; either TRBD1 or TRBD2 may fit D (5 bases each). V was trimmed by 1 base and J by 2 bases, leaving 11 bases between them. The CDR3 contains 15 residues. Germline CDR1 SGDLS, CDR2 YYNGEE. The CDR3 sequence is CASSVRDRVTDTQYF. The CDR3 DNA sequence: TGTGCCAGCAGCGTAAGGGACCGCGTCACAGATACGCAGTATTTT.

The gene calls are TRBV20-1 and TRBJ1-1; no firm D call. The V gene lost 3 bases and the J gene lost 8 bases, with 7 bases spanning the gap. The V gene's germline CDR1 is DFQATT and CDR2 SNEGSKA (reference sequence). This CDR3 is built from 10 residues. CDR3 residues: CSASEREAFF. CDR3 in DNA: TGCAGTGCTAGCGAGAGGGAAGCTTTCTTT.

The rearrangement links TRBV19 to TRBJ2-3; the match to TRBD1 covers 7 bases. V was clipped by 3 bases and J by 1 base; unmatched bases: 7. This CDR3 is 16 amino acids long. From germline, CDR1 is LNHDA and CDR2 SQIVND (reference sequence). CDR3 amino acids: CASSMGRQGGTDTQYF. The CDR3 region has the DNA TGTGCCAGTAGTATGGGACGACAGGGTGGCACAGATACGCAGTATTTT.

The V gene is TRBV6-5, the J gene TRBJ1-6; unclear D gene. Per the germline V gene, CDR1 is MNHEY and CDR2 is SVGAGI. V lost 6 bases and J 7 bases, leaving 13 bases between the germline ends. The CDR3 is 14 amino acids. CDR3: CASSRTVGNSPLHF. The CDR3 bases are TGTGCCAGCAGCCGGACCGTTGGGAATTCACCCCTCCACTTT.

V and J are TRBV19 and TRBJ1-4; D possibly corresponds to TRBD1 (6 bases). The V end was cut by 7 bases, the J end by 5 bases, with 14 bases between. In germline, CDR1 is LNHDA, CDR2 SQIVND (reference sequence). This CDR3 comprises 14 residues. In DNA, the CDR3 is TGTGCCAGTATGAAGGACAGTCGGAATGAAAAACTGTTTTTT. Protein product: CASMKDSRNEKLFF.

This clone was seen a few times. V is TRBV5-1 and J is TRBJ2-7, with D unclear. V was clipped by 2 bases and J by 0 bases, with 6 bases between them. Germline values: CDR1 SGHRS, CDR2 YFSETQ. The CDR3 is 13 residues long. The CDR3 sequence: CASSFYNSYEQYF. The CDR3, as DNA: TGCGCCAGCAGCTTTTACAACTCCTACGAGCAGTACTTC.

The chain couples TRBV4-2 to TRBJ2-1; 8 bases are a match to TRBD2. V was clipped by 2 bases and J by 1 base; unmatched bases: 16. CDR1 is LGHNA, CDR2 YNFKEQ, per germline. The CDR3 is 20 amino acids. CDR3 coding DNA: TGTGCCAGCAGCCAACACCGCCCACAAAGACTAGCGACGTCCTACAATGAGCAGTTCTTC. Translated, it gives CASSQHRPQRLATSYNEQFF.

The rearrangement uses TRBV7-9 and TRBJ1-4; TRBD1 matches at 7 bases. The CDR3 is 16 residues long. Germline values: CDR1 SEHNR, CDR2 FQNEAQ (reference sequence). V shed 5 bases and J 2 bases; nucleotides not matched to a gene: 8. This CDR3 is CASSRTSGGTNEKLFF. CDR3 DNA: TGTGCCAGCAGCCGAACTTCAGGGGGTACTAATGAAAAACTGTTTTTT.

The chain recombines TRBV14 with TRBJ2-7; possible D gene TRBD2, 5 bases. Germline values: CDR1 SGHDN, CDR2 FVKESK. The length of the CDR3 is 16 residues. Trimming left V 4 bases short and J 2 bases short, with 18 bases between. The CDR3 reads CASSRSGFPPTYEQYF. The CDR3 DNA reads as TGTGCCAGCAGCCGGTCGGGATTTCCTCCTACCTACGAGCAGTACTTC.

V usage is TRBV10-3 and J usage is TRBJ1-4, with D possibly TRBD1 on 5 matching bases. The CDR3 covers 13 residues. Between the trimmed V and J ends, which lost 10 bases and 7 bases, there was a span of 16 bases. Per the germline V gene, CDR1 is ENHRY and CDR2 is SYGVKD. In DNA, the CDR3 is TGTGCCACCTCCGGGACTGACGGTGAAAAACTGTTTTTT. Translated: CATSGTDGEKLFF.

The J gene is TRBJ2-7, the V gene TRBV10-1; tentative D call: TRBD2 (6 bases). V was shortened by 1 base and J by 6 bases, with 10 bases between the two germline ends. The CDR3 runs to 13 residues. Per the germline V gene, CDR1 is WNHNN and CDR2 is SYGVQD (reference sequence). CDR3 residues: CASSELISGEQYF. CDR3 DNA sequence: TGCGCCAGCAGTGAGTTAATTAGCGGCGAGCAGTACTTC.

This clone was found a few times. The chain combines TRBV30 with TRBJ1-5, with D uncertain. The CDR3 runs 14 residues. Germline V gene lookup returns CDR1 GTSNPN and CDR2 SVGIG (reference sequence). The V end was cut by 4 bases, the J end by 0 bases, with 10 bases between. CDR3 sequence: CAWTSQDSNQPQHF. In DNA form, the CDR3 reads TGTGCCTGGACCTCTCAAGATAGCAATCAGCCCCAGCATTTT. The full variable domain, completed using reference TRBV30 and TRBJ1-5, is SQTIHQWPATLVQPVGSPLSLECTVEGTSNPNLYWYRQAAGRGLQLLFYSVGIGQISSEVPQNLSASRPQDRQFILSSKKLLLSDSGFYLCAWTSQDSNQPQHFGDGTRLSIL.

As concerns this clone: This sample also contains other DNA sequences that code for the same CDR3. This chain links TRBV10-1 with TRBJ2-7; D not certain. CDR3 length: 13 amino acids. V was trimmed by 2 bases and J by 2 bases, leaving 7 bases between them. The germline V gene has CDR1 WNHNN and CDR2 SYGVQD (reference sequence). The CDR3 nucleotides are TGCGCCAGCAGTGAGGCAGCAACCTACGAGCAGTACTTC. Its protein product is CASSEAATYEQYF.

The chain uses TRBV6-6 and TRBJ2-7; TRBD2 agrees at 7 bases. Trimming at V came to 0 bases and at J to 0 bases, leaving 5 bases not matched to a gene. Germline lookup yields CDR1 MNHNY and CDR2 SVGAGI (reference sequence). CDR3 length equals 16 residues. The chain's CDR3 is CASSYSTRTSSYEQYF. DNA of the CDR3: TGTGCCAGCAGTTACTCGACGAGGACTAGCTCCTACGAGCAGTACTTC.

The rearrangement links TRBV5-5 to TRBJ2-3; D not certain. This CDR3 comprises 14 residues. The germline gives CDR1 SGHKS, CDR2 YYEKEE (reference sequence). Between the trimmed V and J ends, which lost 0 bases and 1 base, there was a span of 6 bases. The CDR3 sequence: CASSLGSGTDTQYF. The CDR3 DNA reads TGTGCCAGCAGCTTGGGGTCTGGCACAGATACGCAGTATTTT.

The chain combines TRBV11-2 with TRBJ2-3, with 8 bases that match TRBD1. Germline V gene sequence: CDR1 SGHAT, CDR2 FQNNGV. The CDR3 totals 17 residues. V lost 3 bases and J lost 1; bases outside the gene matches: 9. The CDR3 is CASSFPFSGQGTDTQYF. For the CDR3, the DNA is TGTGCCAGCAGCTTTCCTTTTTCGGGACAGGGCACAGATACGCAGTATTTT.

The chain is built from TRBV14 and TRBJ2-7; D possibly matches TRBD1 or TRBD2 (5 bases each). The CDR3 sequence is 11 residues long. Trimming took 3 bases from V and 13 from J, leaving 13 bases between them. Germline CDR1 and CDR2: SGHDN and FVKESK. This chain's CDR3 is CASSQGPRQYF. CDR3 nucleotides: TGTGCCAGCAGCCAGGGACCTAGGCAATACTTC. The full variable domain, completed using reference TRBV14 and TRBJ2-7, is EAGVTQFPSHSVIEKGQTVTLRCDPISGHDNLYWYRRVMGKEIKFLLHFVKESKQDESGMPNNRFLAERTGGTYSTLKVQPAELEDSGVYFCASSQGPRQYFGPGTRLTVT.

The chain links TRBV2 to TRBJ2-5, with TRBD2 matching 9 bases. V was clipped by 7 bases and J by 4 bases; unmatched bases: 10. The CDR3 spans 15 residues. Germline V gives CDR1 SNHLY, CDR2 FYNNEI. CDR3 nucleotide sequence: TGTGCCAGCATCTTAGCGGGGGCTGAAGGAGAGACCCAGTACTTC. Amino acids: CASILAGAEGETQYF. The whole variable domain, remainder taken from reference TRBV2 and TRBJ2-5, is EPEVTQTPSHQVTQMGQEVILRCVPISNHLYFYWYRQILGQKVEFLVSFYNNEISEKSEIFDDQFSVERPDGSNFTLKIRSTKLEDSAMYFCASILAGAEGETQYFGPGTRLLVL.

Concerning this clone: In the same sample, other DNA sequences code for this CDR3. The genes are TRBV18 and TRBJ2-6; D might be TRBD1 or TRBD2, each matching 5 bases. Germline CDR1 is KGHSH and CDR2 is LQKENI. V lost 4 bases, J lost 2 bases, and 6 bases lay in between. This CDR3 is 14 amino acids long. CDR3 sequence (DNA): TGTGCCAGCTCACGGGGGACTGGGGCCAACGTCCTGACTTTC. This sequence encodes CASSRGTGANVLTF.

This clone is a singleton in its sample. Different DNA sequences within this sample yield the same CDR3. The V and J genes are TRBV5-4 and TRBJ2-7; a possible D gene is TRBD2 (6 bases). The V gene's germline CDR1 is SGHNT and CDR2 YYREEE (reference sequence). V was cut by 0 bases and J by 2 bases, with 9 bases left in between. This CDR3 region has 14 residues. The CDR3 sequence: CASSLGGATYEQYF. Here the CDR3 DNA reads TGTGCCAGCAGCTTGGGCGGGGCTACCTACGAGCAGTACTTC.

This chain links TRBV9 with TRBJ1-2, with no clear D. Germline values: CDR1 SGDLS, CDR2 YYNGEE. The CDR3 contains 14 residues. Deletions cut 0 bases from V and 1 base from J, with 7 bases between. The CDR3 spells CASSVDGYNYGYTF. For the CDR3, the DNA is TGTGCCAGCAGCGTAGACGGGTATAACTATGGCTACACCTTC.

This chain uses TRBV4-2 with TRBJ2-1; possibly TRBD2 for D (6 bases). Germline CDR1 reads LGHNA; CDR2 reads YNFKEQ. This CDR3 region has 14 residues. The ends were cut back, 0 bases at V and 12 bases at J, with 15 bases in the middle. The CDR3 DNA reads as TGTGCCAGCAGCCAAGATGGCACCCTAGCGAGGCAGTTCTTC. This codes for CASSQDGTLARQFF.

The chain links TRBV10-2 to TRBJ2-5; no definite D call. V was cut by 3 bases and J by 3 bases, with 2 bases left in between. Germline lookup yields CDR1 WSHSY and CDR2 SAAADI. The CDR3 spans 11 residues. This chain's CDR3 is CASSEKETQYF. In DNA form, the CDR3 reads TGCGCCAGCAGTGAAAAAGAGACCCAGTACTTC.

The V gene is TRBV2, the J gene TRBJ2-6, with 7 bases aligning to TRBD1. This CDR3 region has 16 residues. The trim removed 6 bases at V and 2 bases at J, leaving 7 bases unmatched. Germline CDR1 and CDR2: SNHLY and FYNNEI. The CDR3 bases are TGTGCCAGCAGGGGACAGATCACAGCTGGGGCCAACGTCCTGACTTTC. It is translated as CASRGQITAGANVLTF.

Notes on this clone: In the same sample, other DNA sequences code for this CDR3. The V call is TRBV6-6, the J call TRBJ1-3; D is ambiguous. The V and J ends lost 0 bases and 1 base respectively, with 10 bases between them. Germline assignment: CDR1 MNHNY and CDR2 SVGAGI (reference sequence). The CDR3 consists of 16 residues. DNA of the CDR3: TGTGCCAGCAGTTACTCGACGGCGGGATCTGGAAACACCATATATTTT. Translating gives CASSYSTAGSGNTIYF.

This chain connects TRBV30 to TRBJ2-2, with 9 bases fitting TRBD1. Germline V lookup: CDR1 GTSNPN, CDR2 SVGIG (reference sequence). This CDR3 is 17 amino acids long. The V gene end was trimmed by 2 bases and the J gene end by 1 base; junction bases not matched to a gene: 8. CDR3 DNA sequence: TGTGCCTGGAGTAGATGGGAGGGACAGGGGAACACCGGGGAGCTGTTTTTT. Encoded protein: CAWSRWEGQGNTGELFF.

This clone was observed a single time. The chain couples TRBV18 to TRBJ2-7, with 7 bases aligning to TRBD1. CDR1 is KGHSH and CDR2 is LQKENI in the germline V gene. V was clipped by 2 bases and J by 2 bases; unmatched bases: 3. The CDR3 is 14 amino acids. The CDR3 region has the DNA TGTGCCAGCTCACCAAAGACAGGGCCCTACGAGCAGTACTTC. Protein: CASSPKTGPYEQYF.

This sequence joins TRBV29-1 and TRBJ2-5; D perhaps matches TRBD2 (6 bases). Trimming removed 6 bases at V and 5 bases at J, with 16 bases between. Germline V gene lookup returns CDR1 SQVTM and CDR2 ANQGSEA. The CDR3 length is 13 residues. The CDR3: CSVTRVRGETQYF. The CDR3 DNA is TGCAGCGTGACCCGGGTCCGGGGGGAGACCCAGTACTTC.

This chain joins TRBV14 and TRBJ1-1; tentatively, D is TRBD1 (5 bases). This CDR3 region has 15 residues. Germline CDR1 is SGHDN and CDR2 is FVKESK. Trimming pared 4 bases from V and 0 bases from J, leaving 12 bases between. The CDR3 spells CASSLLGTVNTEAFF. CDR3 DNA sequence: TGTGCCAGCAGCCTCCTTGGGACGGTGAACACTGAAGCTTTCTTT.